Listed here are 7 T cell receptor beta chains from one sample, sequenced in a study of lymphopenia after photon versus proton radiotherapy (dated by TCRdb to the late 2010s). The protocol used for the library was the immunoSEQ multiplex PCR assay. TCRdb carries this immuneACCESS record with in-frame sequences only. Its versions omit some clonotypes, under half of them owing to an unresolved V gene in the studies checked, with the rest unexplained. The table for this sample lists tens of thousands of clones; around nine tenths of them were counted only once. The ten largest clones add up to roughly 9.7% of the sample. The material was peripheral blood, obtained from a patient treated with proton-based radiotherapy. Source of these receptors: a woman in her seventies with pancreatic cancer. Some clones in this sample may be carry-over from other donors' samples.

The V and J genes are TRBV9 and TRBJ2-1; D not resolved. Germline lookup yields CDR1 SGDLS and CDR2 YYNGEE. This CDR3 region has 13 residues. Trimming removed 0 bases from V and 9 bases from J, with 10 bases in between. The CDR3 DNA reads as TGTGCCAGCAGCGTAGCTCGGGTCGGTGAGCAGTTCTTC. Protein: CASSVARVGEQFF.

The rearrangement links TRBV11-2 to TRBJ2-3; 14 bases are a match to TRBD2. The CDR3 has 15 residues. The V gene's germline CDR1 is SGHAT and CDR2 FQNNGV. V shed 5 bases and J 7 bases; nucleotides not matched to a gene: 5. The CDR3 region is CASSPGTSGRNTQYF. The CDR3 region has the DNA TGTGCCAGCAGCCCCGGGACTAGCGGGAGAAATACGCAGTATTTT.

This chain uses TRBV2 with TRBJ1-6; 10 bases are shared with TRBD1. Trimming took 4 bases from V and 5 from J; bases not matched to a gene: 2. The CDR3 extends over 15 amino acids. CDR1 SNHLY and CDR2 FYNNEI come from the germline V gene. For the CDR3, the DNA is TGTGCCAGCAGTGTAGGGACAGGGGATAATTCACCCCTCCACTTT. Its translation: CASSVGTGDNSPLHF.

The CDR3 nucleotides are TGTGCCACCTCCGGGCTAGCGGGAGTGGGAAATGAGCAGTTCTTC. Its translation is CATSGLAGVGNEQFF. This chain links TRBV28 with TRBJ2-1, with 10 bases fitting TRBD2. The CDR3 spans 15 residues. V dropped 10 bases and J dropped 7; count of bases not matched to a gene: 13. Germline V gene sequence: CDR1 MDHEN, CDR2 SYDVKM.

The gene calls are TRBV7-2 and TRBJ2-7; TRBD2 aligns across 8 bases. The CDR3 loop spans 15 amino acids. V trimming: 3 bases; J trimming: 7 bases; junction bases outside the gene matches: 11. Looked up from germline, CDR1 is SGHTA and CDR2 is FQGNSA. In DNA form, the CDR3 reads TGTGCCAGCAGCTTTGGTTTGGGAGCGGGGGAAGAGCAGTACTTC. The encoded protein is CASSFGLGAGEEQYF.

The rearrangement uses TRBV11-3 and TRBJ2-7; D gene ambiguous. V lost 2 bases and J lost 5, with 13 bases in between. CDR1 SGHNT and CDR2 YENEEA come from the germline V gene. The CDR3 length is 14 residues. This chain's CDR3 is CASSLSLLGDEQYF. CDR3 coding DNA: TGTGCCAGCAGCTTAAGCCTGCTAGGCGACGAGCAGTACTTC. Filled out from reference TRBV11-3 and TRBJ2-7, the complete variable domain reads EAGVVQSPRYKIIEKKQPVAFWCNPISGHNTLYWYLQNLGQGPELLIRYENEEAVDDSQLPKDRFSAERLKGVDSTLKIQPAELGDSAVYLCASSLSLLGDEQYFGPGTRLTVT.

The CDR3 region has the DNA TGCGCCAGCAGCCAAGATCCCCTGGGCGGGGTTTCCTACAATGAGCAGTTCTTC. Translating it yields CASSQDPLGGVSYNEQFF. V is TRBV4-3 and J is TRBJ2-1; possible D gene TRBD2, 6 bases. Germline-derived CDR1 and CDR2 are LGHNA and YSLEER. This CDR3 has 18 amino acids. Between the trimmed V and J ends, which lost 0 bases and 1 base, there was a span of 16 bases.